The 31 T cell receptor beta chains presented below share a single source sample, sequenced in a study of T cells after somatic rescue of genetic block. TCRdb's table, derived via immunoSEQ multiplex PCR, lists solely in-frame clones and lacks some. The sample holds over 95,000 clones, 75% to 95% seen once. Sequencing was done on a sample of peripheral blood mononuclear cells (PBMCs). These receptors originate from a woman between 18 and 29 years old.

V is TRBV19 and J is TRBJ1-1, with D possibly being TRBD1 (6 bases). Germline CDR1 and CDR2: LNHDA and SQIVND (reference sequence). The length of the CDR3 is 14 residues. Trimming shortened V by 6 bases and J by 9 bases, and 20 bases separated the two germline ends. The CDR3 here is CASSHSTGGDKAFF. The DNA of the CDR3 is TGTGCCAGTAGCCATTCTACGGGAGGGGACAAAGCTTTCTTT. Full variable domain (outside the CDR3, taken from reference TRBV19 and TRBJ1-1): DGGITQSPKYLFRKEGQNVTLSCEQNLNHDAMYWYRQDPGQGLRLIYYSQIVNDFQKGDIAEGYSVSREKKESFPLTVTSAQKNPTAFYLCASSHSTGGDKAFFGQGTRLTVV.

This chain connects TRBV5-8 to TRBJ2-1; a possible D gene is TRBD2 (5 bases). The CDR3 is 15 residues long. Germline lookup yields CDR1 SGHTS and CDR2 YDEGEE. With 3 bases removed from V and 5 bases from J, the gap between germline ends came to 15 bases. The CDR3 coding sequence is TGTGCCAGCAGCTCCGGACTTACAACCAACAATGAGCAGTTCTTC. This sequence encodes CASSSGLTTNNEQFF.

This chain uses TRBV6-5 with TRBJ2-3, with TRBD2 as a possible D gene (7 bases). Per germline, CDR1 MNHEY and CDR2 SVGAGI. CDR3 size: 15 residues. V lost 2 bases to trimming and J lost 5 bases, with 14 bases between them. The CDR3 nucleotides read TGTGCCAGCAGTTACATCTGGGGGGGCCTAGATACGCAGTATTTT. Protein: CASSYIWGGLDTQYF.

The J gene is TRBJ1-2, the V gene TRBV5-6, with D unresolved. Deletions cut 3 bases from V and 8 bases from J, with 11 bases between. This CDR3 contains 12 residues. The germline V gene has CDR1 SGHDT and CDR2 YYEEEE. CDR3 nucleotide sequence: TGTGCCAGCAGCTCCATCGGTTTGGGCTACACCTTC. Its translation is CASSSIGLGYTF. The full variable domain, in which reference TRBV5-6 and TRBJ1-2 provide the parts outside the CDR3, is DAGVTQSPTHLIKTRGQQVTLRCSPKSGHDTVSWYQQALGQGPQFIFQYYEEEERQRGNFPDRFSGHQFPNYSSELNVNALLLGDSALYLCASSSIGLGYTFGSGTRLTVV.

The chain couples TRBV2 to TRBJ1-2, with D hard to call. The length of the CDR3 is 12 residues. Trimming took off 3 bases at V and 3 bases at J, with 5 bases between the two ends. The V gene's germline CDR1 is SNHLY and CDR2 FYNNEI. The CDR3, as DNA: TGTGCCAGCAGTGACGAAGACTATGGCTACACCTTC. Amino acids: CASSDEDYGYTF.

This clone was seen only a few times. The chain combines TRBV11-2 with TRBJ2-2, with TRBD2 as a possible D gene (5 bases). The V end was cut by 7 bases, the J end by 0 bases, with 15 bases between. Germline V gene lookup returns CDR1 SGHAT and CDR2 FQNNGV. There are 16 residues in the CDR3. The DNA of the CDR3 is TGTGCCAGCAACCGGGATCCAATATCGAACACCGGGGAGCTGTTTTTT. Its protein product is CASNRDPISNTGELFF.

This chain links TRBV28 with TRBJ1-2, with 7 positions matching TRBD1. The germline V gene encodes CDR1 MDHEN and CDR2 SYDVKM. Germline trimming cut 5 bases from V and 5 bases from J; bases unmatched to any gene: 11. This CDR3 has 15 residues. The CDR3 sequence is CASSPDPQGNYGYTF. CDR3 DNA: TGTGCCAGCAGTCCCGATCCACAGGGGAATTATGGCTACACCTTC.

The chain couples TRBV4-3 to TRBJ2-3; 16 bases are shared with TRBD2. From germline, CDR1 is LGHNA and CDR2 YSLEER. The junction had 4 bases not matched to a gene; V was cut back by 1 base and J by 6 bases. The CDR3 consists of 17 residues. The CDR3 coding sequence is TGCGCCAGCAGCCAAGCGGGACTAGCGGGGGGGCAGGATACGCAGTATTTT. As protein: CASSQAGLAGGQDTQYF.

This clone showed up just a few times. The chain employs TRBV6-1 and TRBJ1-3; no clear D. CDR1 and CDR2 (germline): MNHNS, SASEGT. This CDR3 comprises 16 residues. V was clipped by 0 bases and J by 4 bases, with 13 bases between them. The CDR3 bases are TGTGCCAGCAGTGAAGCCCCCCCCGGTGTCGGAAACACCATATATTTT. This encodes CASSEAPPGVGNTIYF.

V is TRBV19 and J is TRBJ2-5; D ambiguous. Deletions cut 6 bases from V and 5 bases from J, with 16 bases between. Per germline, CDR1 LNHDA and CDR2 SQIVND (reference sequence). CDR3 size: 14 residues. CDR3 amino acids: CASSKRRERETQYF. The CDR3 nucleotides are TGTGCCAGTAGCAAGAGACGAGAACGGGAGACCCAGTACTTC.

The chain joins TRBV11-2 to TRBJ2-5, with 9 positions matching TRBD1. In germline, CDR1 is SGHAT, CDR2 FQNNGV. The CDR3 has 14 residues. Germline trimming cut 4 bases from V and 5 bases from J; bases unmatched to any gene: 5. CDR3 region: CASSSGQGTETQYF. The CDR3 DNA sequence: TGTGCCAGCAGCTCGGGACAGGGAACGGAGACCCAGTACTTC.

The chain links TRBV2 to TRBJ1-1, with D possibly being TRBD1 (6 bases). V lost 8 bases and J lost 1, with 14 bases in between. CDR1 and CDR2 from the germline V gene are SNHLY and FYNNEI. There are 14 residues in the CDR3. The CDR3 reads CASGEGEQNTEAFF. The CDR3 bases are TGTGCCAGCGGCGAGGGGGAACAGAACACTGAAGCTTTCTTT.

V is TRBV9 and J is TRBJ1-1; D gene ambiguous. The germline gives CDR1 SGDLS, CDR2 YYNGEE. Trimming shortened V by 0 bases and J by 2 bases, and 8 bases separated the two germline ends. The length of the CDR3 is 14 residues. CDR3 nucleotide sequence: TGTGCCAGCAGCGTAGTTTGGGGAAACACTGAAGCTTTCTTT. It is translated as CASSVVWGNTEAFF.

The rearrangement joins TRBV5-1 to TRBJ1-1, with D possibly being TRBD1 (5 bases). The V and J ends lost 0 bases and 1 base respectively, with 13 bases between them. The germline V gene has CDR1 SGHRS and CDR2 YFSETQ. The CDR3 has 16 residues. This CDR3 is CASSLAQGIRNTEAFF. Written as DNA, the CDR3 is TGCGCCAGCAGCTTGGCTCAGGGTATTAGGAACACTGAAGCTTTCTTT. Filled out from reference TRBV5-1 and TRBJ1-1, the complete variable domain reads KAGVTQTPRYLIKTRGQQVTLSCSPISGHRSVSWYQQTPGQGLQFLFEYFSETQRNKGNFPGRFSGRQFSNSRSEMNVSTLELGDSALYLCASSLAQGIRNTEAFFGQGTRLTVV.

The V and J genes are TRBV4-2 and TRBJ1-1; TRBD1 might be the D (5 bases). The germline CDR1 and CDR2 sequences are LGHNA and YNFKEQ. The CDR3 is made up of 17 amino acids. V lost 0 bases, J lost 5 bases, and 19 bases lay in between. The CDR3 coding sequence is TGTGCCAGCAGCCAAGATGACTCGGGACTCACGAGGACTGAAGCTTTCTTT. Amino acid sequence: CASSQDDSGLTRTEAFF.

V and J are TRBV7-2 and TRBJ1-5, with TRBD1 identical over 7 bases. V lost 5 bases to trimming and J lost 1 base; unmatched junction nucleotides: 5. The CDR3 sequence is 15 residues long. CDR1 is SGHTA, CDR2 FQGNSA, per germline. For the CDR3, the DNA is TGTGCCAGCAGCCACAGGGGATTAAGCAATCAGCCCCAGCATTTT. Translated: CASSHRGLSNQPQHF.

The rearrangement links TRBV27 to TRBJ2-5, with 7 bases identical to TRBD1. Germline CDR1 reads MNHEY; CDR2 reads SMNVEV (reference sequence). Germline trimming cut 2 bases from V and 2 bases from J; bases unmatched to any gene: 8. This CDR3 is 16 amino acids long. The CDR3 region is CASSLMTGSGQETQYF. The CDR3 DNA reads TGTGCCAGCAGTTTAATGACAGGGTCCGGGCAAGAGACCCAGTACTTC.

Written as DNA, the CDR3 is TGTGCCAGCAGCCTCGGACAGGGGAATCAGCCCCAGCATTTT. The encoded protein is CASSLGQGNQPQHF. This chain links TRBV6-5 with TRBJ1-5, with 9 nucleotides matching TRBD1. Unmatched junction bases numbered 4, after V lost 6 bases and J lost 4 bases. Germline CDR1 MNHEY, CDR2 SVGAGI. This CDR3 is 14 amino acids long.

DNA for the CDR3: TGTGCCAGCACTCCAACCGGGGGACCAACCGGGGAGCTGTTTTTT. Translating gives CASTPTGGPTGELFF. J is TRBJ2-2 and V is TRBV6-6, with a possible D match to TRBD2 (6 bases). Germline CDR1 and CDR2: MNHNY and SVGAGI (reference sequence). CDR3 length: 15 amino acids. With 7 bases removed from V and 5 bases from J, the gap between germline ends came to 17 bases.

The V gene is TRBV6-5, the J gene TRBJ2-7; 10 positions match TRBD1. V was clipped by 5 bases and J by 0 bases; unmatched bases: 1. The CDR3 totals 14 residues. Germline lookup yields CDR1 MNHEY and CDR2 SVGAGI. CDR3 sequence reads: CASSGTGASYEQYF. CDR3 in DNA: TGTGCCAGCAGTGGGACAGGGGCCTCCTACGAGCAGTACTTC.

The rearrangement uses TRBV6-5 and TRBJ2-6; D call uncertain. The CDR3 is 15 residues long. The germline V gene has CDR1 MNHEY and CDR2 SVGAGI. V lost 7 bases to trimming and J lost 0 bases, with 10 bases between them. The CDR3 spells CASMLILSGANVLTF. DNA for the CDR3: TGTGCCAGCATGTTGATCCTCTCTGGGGCCAACGTCCTGACTTTC.

This sequence joins TRBV30 and TRBJ1-1; weak D call: TRBD1 (5 bases). The CDR3 runs to 14 residues. V was cut by 5 bases and J by 4 bases, with 17 bases left in between. In germline, CDR1 is GTSNPN, CDR2 SVGIG (reference sequence). In DNA, the CDR3 is TGTGCCTGGGACCTAGGAGGGGTGGGCACTGAAGCTTTCTTT. It codes for CAWDLGGVGTEAFF. The variable domain in full, completed from reference TRBV30 and TRBJ1-1, reads SQTIHQWPATLVQPVGSPLSLECTVEGTSNPNLYWYRQAAGRGLQLLFYSVGIGQISSEVPQNLSASRPQDRQFILSSKKLLLSDSGFYLCAWDLGGVGTEAFFGQGTRLTVV.

V usage is TRBV7-2 and J usage is TRBJ2-7; 14 bases agree with TRBD2. The V and J ends lost 5 bases and 3 bases, in that order; junction bases with no gene match: 12. This CDR3 comprises 18 residues. Germline-derived CDR1 and CDR2 are SGHTA and FQGNSA. The CDR3 loop reads CASSLTGLAGVVDYEQYF. CDR3 bases: TGTGCCAGCAGCCTTACGGGACTAGCGGGGGTAGTAGACTACGAGCAGTACTTC.

The chain uses TRBV6-1 and TRBJ2-1, with 8 bases aligning to TRBD1. V trimming: 6 bases; J trimming: 8 bases; junction bases outside the gene matches: 6. The CDR3 covers 13 residues. Germline-derived CDR1 and CDR2 are MNHNS and SASEGT. The CDR3 DNA follows: TGTGCCAGCAGGGAATACAGGGGGGATGAGCAGTTCTTC. Translating gives CASREYRGDEQFF.

This clone was detected once. V usage is TRBV7-3 and J usage is TRBJ2-1, with 9 bases identical to TRBD2. The germline CDR1 and CDR2 sequences are SGHTA and FQGTGA. V gave up 1 base and J gave up 2 bases; unmatched junction bases: 0. The CDR3 is 15 residues long. DNA for the CDR3: TGTGCCAGCAGCTTAATAGCGGGGGCCTACAATGAGCAGTTCTTC. Amino acid sequence: CASSLIAGAYNEQFF.

The chain has TRBV5-1 and TRBJ1-3, with D uncertain. This CDR3 has 14 amino acids. Germline CDR1 reads SGHRS; CDR2 reads YFSETQ. The germline V and J ends were trimmed by 4 bases and 0 bases, with 8 bases remaining between them. CDR3 residues: CASSAQVSGNTIYF. CDR3 in DNA: TGCGCCAGCAGCGCTCAGGTCTCTGGAAACACCATATATTTT.

This chain joins TRBV7-3 and TRBJ2-2, with 9 bases fitting TRBD1. The CDR3 totals 15 residues. Germline loops: CDR1 SGHTA, CDR2 FQGTGA. V was clipped by 6 bases and J by 6 bases; unmatched bases: 8. CDR3 DNA sequence: TGTGCCAGCAGACCGACAGGGGGTATCCCCGGGGAGCTGTTTTTT. It yields the protein CASRPTGGIPGELFF.

The CDR3 loop reads CASRGFYEETQYF. The DNA for the CDR3 is TGTGCCAGCAGGGGATTTTACGAAGAGACCCAGTACTTC. The chain joins TRBV6-1 to TRBJ2-5; D is undetermined. The V gene's germline CDR1 is MNHNS and CDR2 SASEGT. V lost 6 bases and J lost 3, with 11 bases in between. The CDR3 runs 13 residues.

This sequence joins TRBV7-8 and TRBJ1-1, with TRBD1 identical over 8 bases. With V trimmed by 1 base and J by 1 base, 20 bases remained unmatched. Germline CDR1 SGHVS, CDR2 FQNEAQ. This CDR3 is 21 amino acids long. CDR3 in DNA: TGTGCCAGCAGCTTAGGGCCCCCCTGGGCCCCCCCGACAGGGGCGAACACTGAAGCTTTCTTT. It translates to CASSLGPPWAPPTGANTEAFF.

The chain uses TRBV7-3 and TRBJ1-3; D gene ambiguous. The CDR3 runs to 16 residues. V lost 7 bases and J 0 bases, leaving 16 bases between the germline ends. Germline assignment: CDR1 SGHTA and CDR2 FQGTGA. CDR3 coding DNA: TGTGCCAGCACAATATCACCTCCCGACTCTGGAAACACCATATATTTT. Its protein is CASTISPPDSGNTIYF. Combining the CDR3 with reference TRBV7-3 and TRBJ1-3 gives the whole variable domain GAGVSQTPSNKVTEKGKYVELRCDPISGHTALYWYRQSLGQGPEFLIYFQGTGAADDSGLPNDRFFAVRPEGSVSTLKIQRTERGDSAVYLCASTISPPDSGNTIYFGEGSWLTVV.

This clone showed up just once. The gene calls are TRBV6-5 and TRBJ1-2; D remains unclear. This CDR3 is 11 amino acids long. With 6 bases removed from V and 2 bases from J, the gap between germline ends came to 4 bases. Per the germline V gene, CDR1 is MNHEY and CDR2 is SVGAGI. CDR3 coding DNA: TGTGCCAGCAGGCAGAACTATGGCTACACCTTC. It codes for CASRQNYGYTF.